Listed below are T cell receptor beta chains from one sample, sequenced in a study of esophageal squamous cell carcinoma under preoperative chemotherapy. MiXCR, run by TCRdb on the PCR reads, gives a single entry per CDR3 protein. The sample consists of around 11,000 distinct CDR3 sequences, roughly 60% of them appearing once. The material was obtained from a patient given preoperative chemotherapy. These receptors were collected from a human donor with esophageal squamous cell carcinoma. The donor label of this sample is uncertain. Each CDR3 is given with its conserved first and last residue. A D gene is named only where the DNA matches it firmly. The size field is filled for only some rows; it gives once, few, many or a size class.

d_call	v_call	cdr3_length	j_call	clone_size	cdr3_aa	cdr3_nt
TRBD2	TRBV12-3/TRBV12-4	15	TRBJ2-1	few	CASSPPSGGAGEQFF	TGTGCCAGCAGTCCCCCTAGCGGGGGGGCGGGTGAGCAGTTCTTC
TRBD1	TRBV6-1	14	TRBJ2-1	-	CASTRQGPYNEQFF	TGTGCCAGCACCCGACAGGGACCCTACAATGAGCAGTTCTTC
TRBD2	TRBV7-2	15	TRBJ2-1	once	CASSLGLAGGYEQFF	TGTGCCAGCAGCTTAGGACTAGCGGGAGGGTATGAGCAGTTCTTC
TRBD2	TRBV6-1	17	TRBJ2-2	once	CASRISAGTRGTGELFF	TGTGCCAGCAGAATTTCCGCCGGGACTAGAGGTACCGGGGAGCTGTTTTTT
-	TRBV7-2	16	TRBJ2-2	-	CASSPTHGPRPGELFF	TGTGCCAGCAGCCCTACTCACGGACCCCGACCCGGGGAGCTGTTTTTT
-	TRBV25-1	15	TRBJ2-1	few	CASSEFYGWDNEQFF	TGTGCCAGCAGTGAATTCTACGGATGGGACAATGAGCAGTTCTTC
-	TRBV6-1	16	TRBJ2-3	-	CASSESWGRYKNTQYF	TGTGCCAGCAGTGAATCGTGGGGGAGATACAAAAACACGCAGTATTTT
-	TRBV6-1	12	TRBJ2-5	few	CASSEAGETQYF	TGTGCCAGCAGTGAAGCAGGGGAGACCCAGTACTTC
-	TRBV6-6	13	TRBJ2-7	large	CASSFGQSYEQYF	TGTGCCAGCAGTTTTGGGCAGTCCTACGAGCAGTACTTC
TRBD1	TRBV6-5	19	TRBJ2-1	-	CASSFKQGDLLSEGYEQFF	TGTGCCAGCAGTTTCAAACAGGGGGACCTACTGTCAGAGGGTTACGAGCAGTTCTTC
TRBD2	TRBV6-4	17	TRBJ2-7	-	CASIAGSGDRGTETQYF	TGTGCCAGCATCGCGGGTAGCGGGGACCGCGGCACAGAGACGCAGTACTTC
-	TRBV6-1	13	TRBJ2-3	medium-sized	CASSGDPGRTQYF	TGTGCCAGCAGCGGAGATCCGGGTCGAACGCAGTATTTT
TRBD1	TRBV6-5	15	TRBJ2-4	many	CASSYTGTVENIQYF	TGTGCCAGCAGTTACACCGGGACAGTGGAAAACATTCAGTACTTC
TRBD1	TRBV14	15	TRBJ1-4	-	CASSQARTGGEKLFF	TGTGCCAGCAGCCAAGCTCGGACAGGGGGTGAAAAACTGTTTTTT
TRBD1	TRBV3-1	14	TRBJ1-1	-	CASSQDLTGTQAFF	TGTGCCAGCAGCCAAGATTTGACAGGGACACAAGCTTTCTTT
TRBD2	TRBV11-3	15	TRBJ2-7	-	CASSLGLAGSYEQYF	TGTGCCAGCAGCTTAGGACTAGCGGGTTCCTACGAGCAGTACTTC
TRBD1	TRBV7-2	14	TRBJ2-1	few	CASSSRQGSHEQFF	TGTGCCAGCAGCAGTAGACAGGGCTCCCACGAGCAGTTCTTC
TRBD2	TRBV6-1	16	TRBJ2-3	many	CASTRLAGMVTDTQYF	TGTGCCAGCACCAGACTAGCGGGAATGGTCACAGATACGCAGTATTTT
-	TRBV6-1	13	TRBJ2-1	few	CASGGFQYNEQFF	TGTGCCAGCGGAGGATTTCAGTACAATGAGCAGTTCTTC
-	TRBV7-2	17	TRBJ2-7	large	CASSLARPGPQGGEQYF	TGTGCCAGCAGCTTAGCTAGGCCGGGACCCCAAGGGGGTGAGCAGTACTTC
-	TRBV27	14	TRBJ2-4	-	CAGSGDRATETQYF	TGTGCGGGCAGTGGGGATCGAGCCACAGAGACGCAGTACTTC
-	TRBV10-3	15	TRBJ2-5	-	CATGGGGGSQDTQYF	TGTGCCACCGGGGGAGGGGGAGGAAGCCAAGATACCCAGTACTTC
TRBD2	TRBV6-5	19	TRBJ2-5	-	CASSYDSGTSGGYRETQYF	TGTGCCAGCAGTTACGACTCAGGGACTAGCGGGGGGTACCGAGAGACCCAGTACTTC
-	TRBV4-2	15	TRBJ2-7	many	CASSQDEGSAYEQYF	TGTGCCAGCAGCCAAGATGAGGGGTCGGCCTACGAGCAGTACTTC
-	TRBV6-5	15	TRBJ2-5	-	CASSYVGALRNEQYF	TGTGCCAGCAGTTACGTCGGGGCCCTTCGCAATGAGCAGTACTTC
-	TRBV6-1	14	TRBJ2-3	-	CAGRGTLSTETQYF	TGTGCGGGCAGAGGGACTCTAAGCACAGAGACGCAGTATTTC
-	TRBV10-2	15	TRBJ2-4	-	CASTIGSWDQDIQYF	TGCGCCAGCACAATAGGGTCATGGGACCAAGACATTCAGTACTTC
TRBD2	TRBV6-4	16	TRBJ2-1	medium-sized	CASSEKLADSHNEQFF	TGTGCCAGCAGTGAAAAACTAGCGGACAGCCACAATGAGCAGTTCTTC
-	TRBV6-1	13	TRBJ2-7	-	CASRDERSDEQYF	TGTGCCAGCAGGGATGAGAGGTCCGATGAGCAGTACTTC
TRBD2	TRBV6-1	16	TRBJ2-1	-	CASSLVGSGRGNEQFF	TGTGCCAGCAGCCTGGTTGGTAGCGGGAGGGGGAATGAGCAGTTCTTC
TRBD1	TRBV11-2	14	TRBJ2-2	-	CASSFQGVTGELFF	TGTGCCAGCAGCTTCCAGGGGGTCACCGGGGAGCTGTTTTTT
-	TRBV5-1	14	TRBJ2-5	-	CASSLAYGEEEQYF	TGCGCCAGCAGCTTGGCGTATGGGGAGGAAGAGCAGTACTTC
TRBD2	TRBV6-5	17	TRBJ2-7	-	CASSYPGLAGDYNEQYF	TGTGCCAGCAGTTACCCGGGACTAGCGGGAGACTACAATGAGCAGTACTTC
-	TRBV6-1	16	TRBJ2-3	-	CASSELGRSYKDMQYF	TGTGCGAGCAGCGAATTGGGGCGGAGCTACAAAGATATGCAGTATTTC
-	TRBV6-1	16	TRBJ2-3	-	CASSIGVVVSTDTQYF	TGTGCCAGCAGCATCGGGGTGGTGGTTAGCACAGATACGCAGTATTTT
-	TRBV6-1	14	TRBJ2-1	medium-sized	CASNRAYSYNEQFF	TGTGCCAGCAACCGGGCGTACTCCTACAATGAGCAGTTCTTC
-	TRBV7-6	13	TRBJ2-1	once	CASSPDISYEQFF	TGTGCCAGCAGCCCGGACATTTCCTACGAGCAGTTCTTC